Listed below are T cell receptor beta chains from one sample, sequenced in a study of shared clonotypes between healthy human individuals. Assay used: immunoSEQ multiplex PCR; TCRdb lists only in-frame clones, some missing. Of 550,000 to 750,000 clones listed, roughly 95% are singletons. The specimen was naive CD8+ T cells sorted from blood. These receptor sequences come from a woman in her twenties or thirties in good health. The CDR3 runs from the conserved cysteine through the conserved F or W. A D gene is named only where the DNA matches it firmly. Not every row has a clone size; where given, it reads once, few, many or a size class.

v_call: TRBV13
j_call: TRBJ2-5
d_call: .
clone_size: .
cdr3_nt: TGTGCCAGCAGCTTAGGAGCGGGGGACAGGGTTAAAGAGACCCAGTACTTC
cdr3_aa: CASSLGAGDRVKETQYF

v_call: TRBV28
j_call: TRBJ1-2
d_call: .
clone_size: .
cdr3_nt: TGTGCCAGCAGTTTACAACAGCGACTAAAGGGGTATGGCTACACCTTC
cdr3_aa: CASSLQQRLKGYGYTF

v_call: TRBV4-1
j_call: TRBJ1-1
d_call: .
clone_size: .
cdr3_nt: TGCGCCAGCAGCCAAGTAGCGGGAAACACTGAAGCTTTCTTT
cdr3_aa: CASSQVAGNTEAFF

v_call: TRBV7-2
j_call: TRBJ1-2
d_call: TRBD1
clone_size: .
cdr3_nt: TGTGCCAGCAGCATAGGAGCAACAGGGGCTTACACCTTC
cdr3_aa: CASSIGATGAYTF

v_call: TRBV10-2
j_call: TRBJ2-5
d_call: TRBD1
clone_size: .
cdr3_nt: TGCGCCAGCAGTGAATGGACAGGGTGGGTGGTGGGGAAGGCTCAAGAGACCCAGTACTTC
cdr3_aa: CASSEWTGWVVGKAQETQYF

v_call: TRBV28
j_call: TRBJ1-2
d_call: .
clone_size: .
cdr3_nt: TGTGCCAGCAGCCCGGGGCCCATTGCTAACTATGGCTACACCTTC
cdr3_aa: CASSPGPIANYGYTF

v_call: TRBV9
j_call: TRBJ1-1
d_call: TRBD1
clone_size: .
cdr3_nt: TGTGCCAGCAGCTTTACAGGGGGCATATTGGACACTGAAGCTTTCTTT
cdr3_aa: CASSFTGGILDTEAFF

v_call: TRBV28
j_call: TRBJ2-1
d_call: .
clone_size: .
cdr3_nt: TGTGCCAGCAGTAGCGGGCCCAAGGGAGAGCAGTTCTTC
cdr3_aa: CASSSGPKGEQFF

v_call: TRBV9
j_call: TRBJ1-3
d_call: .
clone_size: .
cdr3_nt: TGTGCCAGCGGGGGCGATGGAAACACCATATATTTT
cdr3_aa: CASGGDGNTIYF

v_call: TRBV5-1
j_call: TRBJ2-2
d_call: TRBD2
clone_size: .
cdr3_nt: TGCGCCAGCAGCTTGGAACCTAGCGGGATATACGGGGAGCTGTTTTTT
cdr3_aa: CASSLEPSGIYGELFF

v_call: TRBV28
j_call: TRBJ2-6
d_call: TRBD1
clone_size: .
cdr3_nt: TGTGCCAGCAGTTTGACAGGGTACTCTGGGGCCAACGTCCTGACTTTC
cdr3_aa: CASSLTGYSGANVLTF

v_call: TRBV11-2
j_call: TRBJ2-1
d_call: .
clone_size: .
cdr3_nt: TGTGCCAGCAGCGCCGGAGGGGGCTCCTACAATGAGCAGTTCTTC
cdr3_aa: CASSAGGGSYNEQFF

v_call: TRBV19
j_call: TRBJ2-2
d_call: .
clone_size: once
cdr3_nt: TGTGCCAGTAGTAGGCAGAACACCGGGGAGCTGTTTTTT
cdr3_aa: CASSRQNTGELFF

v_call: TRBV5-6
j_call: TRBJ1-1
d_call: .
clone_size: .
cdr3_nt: TGTGCCAGCAGTACAGAAATGAACACTGAAGCTTTCTTT
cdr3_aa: CASSTEMNTEAFF

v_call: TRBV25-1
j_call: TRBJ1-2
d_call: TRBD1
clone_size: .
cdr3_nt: TGTGCCAGCAGTTCCCCGGTGACAGGGGGCTATGGCTACACCTTC
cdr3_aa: CASSSPVTGGYGYTF

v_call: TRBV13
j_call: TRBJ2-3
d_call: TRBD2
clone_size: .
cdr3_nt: TGTGCCAGCGATAACGTGGCGGGAGGGCCGAGAACAGATACGCAGTATTTT
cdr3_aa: CASDNVAGGPRTDTQYF

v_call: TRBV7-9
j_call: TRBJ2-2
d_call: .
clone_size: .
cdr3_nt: TGTGCCAGCAGCCCCAGGACAGTGAACACCGGGGAGCTGTTTTTT
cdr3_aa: CASSPRTVNTGELFF

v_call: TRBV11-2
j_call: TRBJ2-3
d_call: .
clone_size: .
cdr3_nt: TGTGCCAGCATCGGACTCCTAAACTCCTACACAGATACGCAGTATTTT
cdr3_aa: CASIGLLNSYTDTQYF

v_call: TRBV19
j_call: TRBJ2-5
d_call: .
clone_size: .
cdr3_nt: TGTGCCAGTAATTCTGGGGCGGGGGAGACCCAGTACTTC
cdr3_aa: CASNSGAGETQYF

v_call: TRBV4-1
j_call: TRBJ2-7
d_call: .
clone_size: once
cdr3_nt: TGCGCCAGCAGCCCCCTGGTAGGAGGGCCCCACGAGCAGTACTTC
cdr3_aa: CASSPLVGGPHEQYF

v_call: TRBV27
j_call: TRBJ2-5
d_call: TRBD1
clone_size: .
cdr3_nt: TGTGCCAGCAGTTTGTACTCCGGGACAGTCCAAGAGACCCAGTACTTC
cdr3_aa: CASSLYSGTVQETQYF

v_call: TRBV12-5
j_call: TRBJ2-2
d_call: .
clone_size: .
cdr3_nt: TGTGCTAGTGGTTTGGTACAGGGAGGAACCGGGGAGCTGTTTTTT
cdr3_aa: CASGLVQGGTGELFF

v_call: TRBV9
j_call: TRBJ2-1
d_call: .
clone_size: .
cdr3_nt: TGTGCCAGCAGCCAAGTAGGACATGAGCAGTTCTTC
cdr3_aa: CASSQVGHEQFF

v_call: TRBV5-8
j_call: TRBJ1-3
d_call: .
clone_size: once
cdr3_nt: TGTGCCAGCAGCTTGGGGGGACTAGGTGGAAACACCATATATTTT
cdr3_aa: CASSLGGLGGNTIYF

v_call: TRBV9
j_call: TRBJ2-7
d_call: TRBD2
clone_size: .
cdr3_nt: TGTGCCAGCAGCGTAGATGTGGGAGGGGCCCACGAGCAGTACTTC
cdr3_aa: CASSVDVGGAHEQYF

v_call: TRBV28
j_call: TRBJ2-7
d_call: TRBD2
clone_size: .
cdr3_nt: TGTGCCAGCAGGCACGTGGGACTAGCGGGACAAACCGGATCCTACGAGCAGTACTTC
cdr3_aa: CASRHVGLAGQTGSYEQYF

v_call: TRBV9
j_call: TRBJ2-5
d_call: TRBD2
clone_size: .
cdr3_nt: TGTGCCAGCAGCTCGCCCGGGACTAGTTCGACCCAGTACTTC
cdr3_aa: CASSSPGTSSTQYF

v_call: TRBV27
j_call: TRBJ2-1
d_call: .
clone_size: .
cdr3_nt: TGTGCCAGCAGTTTAAGAAGCTCCTACAATGAGCAGTTCTTC
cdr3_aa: CASSLRSSYNEQFF

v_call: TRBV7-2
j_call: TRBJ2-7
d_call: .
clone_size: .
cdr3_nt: TGTGCCAGCAGCTTAGTAGCACGTGGGTACGAGCAGTACTTC
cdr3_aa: CASSLVARGYEQYF

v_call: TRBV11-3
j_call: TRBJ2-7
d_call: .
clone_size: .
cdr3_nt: TGTGCCAGCAGCCACGGAGACTCCTACGAGCAGTACTTC
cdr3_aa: CASSHGDSYEQYF

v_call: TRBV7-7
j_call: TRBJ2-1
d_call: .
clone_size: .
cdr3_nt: TGTGCCAGCAGCTTTTCGGTTAGCTCCTACAATGAGCAGTTCTTC
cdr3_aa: CASSFSVSSYNEQFF

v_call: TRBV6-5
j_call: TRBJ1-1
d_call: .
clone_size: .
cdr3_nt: TGTGCCAGCAGTTTTGGGACTGAAGCTTTCTTT
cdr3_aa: CASSFGTEAFF

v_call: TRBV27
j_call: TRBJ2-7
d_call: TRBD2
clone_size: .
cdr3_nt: TGTGCCAGCAGTTCCGGGACTAGTCTGGACGAGCAGTACTTC
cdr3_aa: CASSSGTSLDEQYF

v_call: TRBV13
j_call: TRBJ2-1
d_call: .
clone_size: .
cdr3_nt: TGTGCCAGCAGCTTAATAGCCTATGAGCAGTTCTTC
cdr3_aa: CASSLIAYEQFF

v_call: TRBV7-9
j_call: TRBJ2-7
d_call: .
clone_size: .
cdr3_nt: TGTGCCAGCAGCCCAGAGGCATACTACGAGCAGTACTTC
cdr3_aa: CASSPEAYYEQYF

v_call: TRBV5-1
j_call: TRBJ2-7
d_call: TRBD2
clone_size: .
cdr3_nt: TGCGCCAGCAGCTTGGGCGCTAGCGGGACGCTTATCTACGAGCAGTACTTC
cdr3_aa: CASSLGASGTLIYEQYF

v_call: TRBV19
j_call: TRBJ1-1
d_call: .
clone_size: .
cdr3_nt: TGTGCCAGTAGCTCGTGGACTGAAGCTTTCTTT
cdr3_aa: CASSSWTEAFF

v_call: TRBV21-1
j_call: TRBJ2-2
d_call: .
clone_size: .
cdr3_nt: TGTGCCAGCGCTTGGACCGGGGAGCTGTTTTTT
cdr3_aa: CASAWTGELFF

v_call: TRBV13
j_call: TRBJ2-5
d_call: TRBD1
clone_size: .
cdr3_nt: TGTGCCAGCAGCCTCCGGGACAGCCAAGAGACCCAGTACTTC
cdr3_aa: CASSLRDSQETQYF

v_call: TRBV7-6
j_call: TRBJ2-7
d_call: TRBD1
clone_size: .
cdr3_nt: TGTGCCAGCAGCCCCTGGACAGGGGGAGCCTACGAGCAGTACTTC
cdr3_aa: CASSPWTGGAYEQYF

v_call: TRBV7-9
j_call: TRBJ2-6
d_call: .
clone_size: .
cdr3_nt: TGTGCCAGCAGCGTCATGCTCATCTCTGGGGCCAACGTCCTGACTTTC
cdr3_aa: CASSVMLISGANVLTF

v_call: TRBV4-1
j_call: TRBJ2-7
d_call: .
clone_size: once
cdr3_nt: TGCGCCAGCAGCCAAGTGGAGGGGAGCTCCTACGAGCAGTACTTC
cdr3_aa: CASSQVEGSSYEQYF

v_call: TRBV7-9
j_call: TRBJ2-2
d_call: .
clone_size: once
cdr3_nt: TGTGCCAGCAGCTCCTCCCACGCAGCAGCGTACCCCGGGGAGCTGTTTTTT
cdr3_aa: CASSSSHAAAYPGELFF

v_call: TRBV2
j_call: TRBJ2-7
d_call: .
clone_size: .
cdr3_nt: TGTGCCAGCAGTAGGAAGTCGTACGAGCAGTACTTC
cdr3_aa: CASSRKSYEQYF

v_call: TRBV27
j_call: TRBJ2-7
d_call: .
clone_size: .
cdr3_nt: TGTGCCAGCAGTCCTAGCGAGTACTACGAGCAGTACTTC
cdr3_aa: CASSPSEYYEQYF

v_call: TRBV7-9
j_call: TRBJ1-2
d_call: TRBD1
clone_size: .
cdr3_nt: TGTGCCAGCAGCTCAGACAGGGATTCTGGCTACACCTTC
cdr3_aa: CASSSDRDSGYTF